This record covers a single T cell receptor (beta chain). Its antigen is not identified. The PCR contained 60 Vbeta and 13 Jbeta primers. Sequencing used immunoSEQ multiplex PCR; TCRdb keeps in-frame clones, though not all of them. The sample lists 60,000 or so clones, roughly 80% occurring once. This sample is part of a study of cytomegalovirus exposure and HLA in healthy donors. Notes on the study in general: Earlier analysis found most TCR beta V segments productive about 87% or about 30% of the time.

Germline CDR1 reads SNHLY; CDR2 reads FYNNEI. The V and J ends lost 6 bases and 2 bases, in that order; junction bases with no gene match: 16. The CDR3 has 18 residues. This sequence was found in a middle-aged woman in good health and CMV-seropositive. The specimen was PBMCs. This sequence joins TRBV2 and TRBJ2-3; TRBD2 matches 8 bases. As DNA, the CDR3 is TGTGCCAGCAGCGTGCGACCTTCAGCGGGGGACGTCACAGATACGCAGTATTTT. It translates to CASSVRPSAGDVTDTQYF.